This T cell receptor beta chain derives from a study of cytomegalovirus exposure and HLA in healthy donors. General study results and limits: Most of the CMV-associated TCR beta chains (in a later analysis) appeared to be HLA-restricted. The authors assumed roughly uniform sequencing depth across donors for presence/absence analyses. TCR beta V segments were, for the most part, productive about 87% or about 30% of the time in an earlier analysis.

About this clone: As yet, its antigen is unknown.

V dropped 6 bases and J dropped 4; count of bases not matched to a gene: 8. The germline V gene encodes CDR1 MNHNS and CDR2 SASEGT. The CDR3 has 14 residues. 13 Jbeta primers and 60 Vbeta primers were used for the PCR. Libraries were prepared by immunoSEQ multiplex PCR; TCRdb keeps only in-frame clonotypes and omits some of them. The data hold roughly 240,000 clones, with 78% observed a single time. Sequenced: PBMCs. This chain uses TRBV6-1 with TRBJ1-1; 7 bases match TRBD1. The clonotype originates from a boy younger than 18 in good health and CMV-seronegative. The CDR3 bases are TGTGCCAGCAGACTTCGACAGGGCGGCACTGAAGCTTTCTTT. It is translated as CASRLRQGGTEAFF.